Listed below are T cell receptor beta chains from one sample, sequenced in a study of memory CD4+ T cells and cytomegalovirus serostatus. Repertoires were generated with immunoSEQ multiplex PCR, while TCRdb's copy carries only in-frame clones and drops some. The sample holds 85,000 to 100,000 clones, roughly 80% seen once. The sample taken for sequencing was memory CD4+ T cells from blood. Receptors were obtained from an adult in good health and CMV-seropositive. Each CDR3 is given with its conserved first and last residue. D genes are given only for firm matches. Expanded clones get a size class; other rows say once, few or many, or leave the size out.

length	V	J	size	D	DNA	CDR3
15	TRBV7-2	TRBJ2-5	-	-	TGTGCCAGCAGCTCTTTAGCGAGAAGGGTGGAGACCCAGTACTTC	CASSSLARRVETQYF
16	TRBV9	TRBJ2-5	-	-	TGTGCCAGCAGCCCCCGGGGGGCCGCTACGAGAGAGACCCAGTACTTC	CASSPRGAATRETQYF
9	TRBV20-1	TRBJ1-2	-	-	TGCAGTGCGGGTTTTGGCTACACCTTC	CSAGFGYTF
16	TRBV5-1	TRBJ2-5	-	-	TGCGCCAGCAGCTCCCTCCAGCGTGGCGACCAAGAGACCCAGTACTTC	CASSSLQRGDQETQYF
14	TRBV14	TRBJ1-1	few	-	TGTGCCAGCAGCCAAGAGTTGATGGGGACTGAAGCTTTCTTT	CASSQELMGTEAFF
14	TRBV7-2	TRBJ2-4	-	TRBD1	TGTGCCAGCAGCTTATCGGGACAGGGGGGTATTCAGTACTTC	CASSLSGQGGIQYF
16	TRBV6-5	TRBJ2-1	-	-	TGTGCCAGCAGTTACGGGACCCCGAGCTCCTACAATGAGCAGTTCTTC	CASSYGTPSSYNEQFF
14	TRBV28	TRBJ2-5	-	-	TGTGCCAGCAGTTTGCCGGGGGGCGAAGAGACCCAGTACTTC	CASSLPGGEETQYF
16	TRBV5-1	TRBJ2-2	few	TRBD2	TGCGCCAGCAGCTTGGCCGTAAGCGGGAGGTCCGGGGAGCTGTTTTTT	CASSLAVSGRSGELFF
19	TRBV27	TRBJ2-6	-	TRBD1	TGTGCCAGCAGGGGTGGGACAGGGGGCGCAAGATCTGGGGCCAACGTCCTGACTTTC	CASRGGTGGARSGANVLTF
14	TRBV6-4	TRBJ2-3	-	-	TGTGCCAGCAGTGACTCGGGAGGCACAGATACGCAGTATTTT	CASSDSGGTDTQYF
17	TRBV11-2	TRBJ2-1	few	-	TGTGCCAGCAGCTTAGAATCGGCGGTTAGCTCCTACAATGAGCAGTTCTTC	CASSLESAVSSYNEQFF
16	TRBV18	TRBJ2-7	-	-	TGTGCCAGCTCACAAACGACCCCAGGGCCCACCTACGAGCAGTACTTC	CASSQTTPGPTYEQYF
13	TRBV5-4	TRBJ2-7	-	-	TGTGCCAGCAGCTCCGACAGTTTCTACGAGCAGTACTTC	CASSSDSFYEQYF
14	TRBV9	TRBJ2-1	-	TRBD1	TGTGCCAGCAACCCGGGACAGGGAACGAATGAGCAGTTCTTC	CASNPGQGTNEQFF
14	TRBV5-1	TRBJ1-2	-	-	TGCGCCAGCAGCTTGTCCCAGTACGACTATGGCTACACCTTC	CASSLSQYDYGYTF
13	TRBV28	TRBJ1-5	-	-	TGTGCCAGCAGTTTAGAAAGGTTCACCCCCCAGCATTTT	CASSLERFTPQHF
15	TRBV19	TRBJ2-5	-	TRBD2	TGTGCCAGTAGTAGGGCGGCGGGAGTGGGAGAGACCCAGTACTTC	CASSRAAGVGETQYF
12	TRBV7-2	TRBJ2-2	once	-	TGTGCCAGCAGCTCCCCTCCCGGGGAGCTGTTTTTT	CASSSPPGELFF
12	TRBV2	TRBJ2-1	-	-	TGTGCCAGCTCTCGATTCGGGGGAGGTGAGTTCTTC	CASSRFGGGEFF
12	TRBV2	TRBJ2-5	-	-	TGTGCCAGCAGAGGGGACCAAGAGACCCAGTACTTC	CASRGDQETQYF
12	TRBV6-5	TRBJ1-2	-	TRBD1	TGTGCCAGCACCCGGACAGGGCTCGGCTACACCTTC	CASTRTGLGYTF
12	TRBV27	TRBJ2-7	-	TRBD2	TGTGCCTGCGGACTAGCGGGAGCTAAGCAGTACTTC	CACGLAGAKQYF
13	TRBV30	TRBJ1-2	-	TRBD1	TGTGCCTGGAGCAGCCGGGACAGGGGAAGAAGGTTCTTC	CAWSSRDRGRRFF
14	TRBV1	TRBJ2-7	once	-	TGCACCAGCAGCCGTGTAGGAATCACCTACGAGCAGTACTTC	CTSSRVGITYEQYF
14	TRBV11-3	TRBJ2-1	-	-	TGTGCCAGCAGCTTGCAGGGTTTGGACAATGAGCAGTTCTTC	CASSLQGLDNEQFF
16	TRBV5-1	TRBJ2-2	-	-	TGCGCCAGCAGCTTGGTTACGGGAAAGAACACCGGGGAGCTGTTTTTT	CASSLVTGKNTGELFF
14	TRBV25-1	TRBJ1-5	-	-	TGTGCCAGCCCCGTGGGAGACGGATATCAGCCCCAGCATTTT	CASPVGDGYQPQHF
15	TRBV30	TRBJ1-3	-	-	TGTGCCTGGAGTGTACGAGGGGGCTCTGGAAACACCATATATTTT	CAWSVRGGSGNTIYF
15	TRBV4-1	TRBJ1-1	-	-	TGCGCCAGCAGCGAAGGAGACAGGCTGAGGACTGAAGCTTTCTTT	CASSEGDRLRTEAFF
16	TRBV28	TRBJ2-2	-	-	TGTGCCAGCAGCTTGGCCGGGGACCTGAACGCCGGGGAGCTGTTTTTT	CASSLAGDLNAGELFF
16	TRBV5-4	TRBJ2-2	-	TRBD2	TGTGCCAGCAGCACTAGGACTAGCGGGAGCACCGGGGAGCTGTTTTTT	CASSTRTSGSTGELFF
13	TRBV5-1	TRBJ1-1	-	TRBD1	TGCGCCAGCAGTCGGGACAGAAACACTGAAGCTTTCTTT	CASSRDRNTEAFF
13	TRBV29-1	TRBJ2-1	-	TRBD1	TGCAGCTCAGGGACAGGCGACTACAATGAGCAGTTCTTC	CSSGTGDYNEQFF
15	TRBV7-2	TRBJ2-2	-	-	TGTGCCAGCAGCTCCCTACTAGGCTCCCGCGGGGAGCTGTTTTTT	CASSSLLGSRGELFF
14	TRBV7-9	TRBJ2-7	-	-	TGTGCCAGCAGCTTCAGGGAAAGGTCCTACGAGCAGTACTTC	CASSFRERSYEQYF
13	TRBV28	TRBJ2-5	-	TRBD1	TGTGCCAGCAGTCCAGGGGGCGGCGAGACCCAGTACTTC	CASSPGGGETQYF